What follows are 32 T cell receptor beta chains derived from one specimen sequenced in a study of blood T cell repertoires in COVID-19. Assay: immunoSEQ multiplex PCR; the TCRdb copy retains only in-frame clones and omits some. Here the sample spans approximately 250,000 clones, under 90% being singletons. The specimen sequenced was peripheral blood. The receptor set was obtained from a human donor in a cohort sampled during active COVID-19.

V usage is TRBV6-6 and J usage is TRBJ1-1; D not resolved. This CDR3 is built from 11 residues. The germline CDR1 and CDR2 sequences are MNHNY and SVGAGI (reference sequence). V shed 6 bases and J shed 11 bases, with 13 bases lying between them. The CDR3 loop reads CASRHRGGAFF. The CDR3 region has the DNA TGTGCCAGCAGGCATCGGGGTGGGGCTTTCTTT.

The V and J genes are TRBV12-3 or TRBV12-4 and TRBJ2-3; no clear D gene. This CDR3 contains 12 residues. Between the trimmed V and J ends, which lost 4 bases and 5 bases, there was a span of 7 bases. As DNA, the CDR3 is TGTGCCAGCAGTTCCCAGCGAGATACGCAGTATTTT. This encodes CASSSQRDTQYF.

CDR3 protein: CASSLTGTSGGLSQETQYF. CDR3 nucleotides: TGTGCCAGCAGCTTGACCGGGACTAGCGGGGGTTTGTCGCAAGAGACCCAGTACTTC. The V call is TRBV7-2, the J call TRBJ2-5, with TRBD2 matching 14 bases. The ends lost 3 bases at V and 2 bases at J; junction bases unmatched: 11. CDR3 size: 19 residues. Germline values: CDR1 SGHTA, CDR2 FQGNSA.

The V and J genes are TRBV12-5 and TRBJ2-7, with 9 bases aligning to TRBD1. The CDR3 covers 12 residues. The V and J ends lost 5 bases and 12 bases, in that order; junction bases with no gene match: 8. Germline loops: CDR1 LGHNT, CDR2 FRNRAP. DNA of the CDR3: TGTGCTAGTGGTCATGGGACAGGGTTTCCGTACTTC. This codes for CASGHGTGFPYF.

The rearrangement links TRBV3-1 (or the pseudogene TRBV3-2) to TRBJ2-7; 8 nucleotides line up with TRBD1. The CDR3 spans 14 residues. Germline CDR1 LGHDT, CDR2 YNNKEL (reference sequence). The ends lost 1 base at V and 4 bases at J; junction bases unmatched: 3. The CDR3 nucleotides are TGTGCCAGCAGCCAAGGGACAGGGAGGTACGAGCAGTACTTC. Translation: CASSQGTGRYEQYF.

This clone appeared once. J is TRBJ2-2 and V is TRBV7-8, with D maybe TRBD1 (6 bases). V lost 2 bases and J 0 bases, leaving 13 bases between the germline ends. In germline, CDR1 is SGHVS, CDR2 FQNEAQ. The CDR3 is 17 amino acids. The CDR3 DNA follows: TGTGCCAGCAGCTTATTTCGGGACACTACGAACACCGGGGAGCTGTTTTTT. This sequence encodes CASSLFRDTTNTGELFF.

The rearrangement links TRBV27 to TRBJ1-6; D unresolved. Per the germline V gene, CDR1 is MNHEY and CDR2 is SMNVEV (reference sequence). V was clipped by 2 bases and J by 3 bases, with 11 bases between them. This CDR3 spans 16 amino acids. CDR3 loop: CASSLGHFNYNSPLHF. The CDR3 DNA follows: TGTGCCAGCAGTTTAGGGCACTTCAACTATAATTCACCCCTCCACTTT.

This clone was seen just once. The genes are TRBV9 and TRBJ2-3; 9 positions match TRBD2. The germline V gene encodes CDR1 SGDLS and CDR2 YYNGEE. V lost 4 bases and J lost 4; bases outside the gene matches: 10. This CDR3 comprises 16 residues. The CDR3 DNA reads as TGTGCCAGCAGCTCACAACCGGGACTAGCCCCAGATACGCAGTATTTT. Translating gives CASSSQPGLAPDTQYF.

The chain's CDR3 is CASGLASRYTF. The DNA of the CDR3 is TGTGCTAGTGGTTTGGCTAGTCGCTACACCTTC. This chain connects TRBV12-5 to TRBJ1-2, with D unclear. The CDR3 has 11 amino acids. Looked up from germline, CDR1 is LGHNT and CDR2 is FRNRAP. The V and J ends lost 1 base and 9 bases respectively, with 6 bases between them.

The V gene is TRBV7-8, the J gene TRBJ2-7; D is possibly TRBD2 (5 bases). V lost 2 bases and J 3 bases, leaving 8 bases between the germline ends. The CDR3 runs 13 residues. The germline gives CDR1 SGHVS, CDR2 FQNEAQ. CDR3 protein: CASSLNGIYEQYF. DNA for the CDR3: TGTGCCAGCAGCTTAAACGGGATCTACGAGCAGTACTTC.

The gene calls are TRBV6-5 and TRBJ1-2; 9 bases agree with TRBD1. With V trimmed by 5 bases and J by 8 bases, 12 bases remained unmatched. Per the germline V gene, CDR1 is MNHEY and CDR2 is SVGAGI. The CDR3 spans 15 residues. CDR3 residues: CASSKGQGHRRGYTF. The DNA of the CDR3 is TGTGCCAGCAGTAAGGGACAGGGTCATCGTCGAGGCTACACCTTC.

This clone was recorded once. The V and J genes are TRBV12-5 and TRBJ2-7; 7 nucleotides agree with TRBD2. This CDR3 spans 17 amino acids. V was pared by 0 bases and J by 0 bases, with 8 bases of the junction left unmatched. The germline gives CDR1 LGHNT, CDR2 FRNRAP. This CDR3 reads CASGLVRLSGLSYEQYF. The CDR3 nucleotides are TGTGCTAGTGGTTTGGTACGGCTTAGCGGGCTCTCCTACGAGCAGTACTTC.

The V gene is TRBV21-1, the J gene TRBJ1-5; the table's D call, TRBD1, was not checked against the DNA. TRBV21-1 is an annotated pseudogene. This CDR3 region has 14 residues. CDR3 DNA: TGTGCCAGCAGCAGGGGCTTCAGAGATCAGCCCCAGCATTTT. This encodes CASSRGFRDQPQHF.

This chain uses TRBV27 with TRBJ2-7; D call uncertain. In germline, CDR1 is MNHEY, CDR2 SMNVEV (reference sequence). V lost 4 bases to trimming and J lost 0 bases, with 10 bases between them. The CDR3 totals 14 residues. The CDR3 protein is CASSSYSSSYEQYF. Here the CDR3 DNA reads TGTGCCAGCAGTTCTTACAGCAGCTCCTACGAGCAGTACTTC.

V gene TRBV7-9 combines with J gene TRBJ2-3, with D tentatively TRBD1 (6 bases). Trimming stripped 4 bases from V and 6 bases from J, with 14 bases between. This CDR3 spans 14 amino acids. Germline CDR1 SEHNR, CDR2 FQNEAQ (reference sequence). CDR3 protein: CASSSRGPGDTQYF. The CDR3 DNA reads as TGTGCCAGCAGCTCCAGGGGCCCTGGGGATACGCAGTATTTT.

This rearrangement joins TRBV6-5 to TRBJ2-3; 8 bases fit TRBD1. CDR3 length: 15 amino acids. V gave up 5 bases and J gave up 0 bases; unmatched junction bases: 4. Germline CDR1 is MNHEY and CDR2 is SVGAGI. The CDR3 is CASSQGQASTDTQYF. In nucleotides, the CDR3 is TGTGCCAGCAGTCAGGGACAGGCGAGCACAGATACGCAGTATTTT.

V is TRBV5-4 and J is TRBJ2-2; 7 bases match TRBD1. The germline CDR1 and CDR2 sequences are SGHNT and YYREEE (reference sequence). CDR3 size: 16 residues. Trimming removed 1 base from V and 0 bases from J; junction bases left unmatched: 3. CDR3 sequence: CASSLFRGPNTGELFF. The DNA for the CDR3 is TGTGCCAGCAGCTTGTTTAGGGGGCCGAACACCGGGGAGCTGTTTTTT.

The chain joins TRBV7-6 to TRBJ2-5; 10 positions match TRBD1. Germline V gene lookup returns CDR1 SGHVS and CDR2 FNYEAQ. The V segment lost 1 base and the J segment 4 bases; nucleotides outside the gene matches: 12. The CDR3 runs to 18 residues. CDR3 loop: CASSLVGPTGGLRETQYF. CDR3 nucleotides: TGTGCCAGCAGCTTAGTGGGACCGACAGGGGGCTTGCGAGAGACCCAGTACTTC.

V usage is TRBV29-1 and J usage is TRBJ2-1, with 13 bases aligning to TRBD2. The CDR3 spans 15 residues. Germline values: CDR1 SQVTM, CDR2 ANQGSEA. V shed 7 bases and J 6 bases; nucleotides not matched to a gene: 9. Here the CDR3 DNA reads TGCAGCGGTAGACAACTAGCGGGGGGGTTCAATGAGCAGTTCTTC. It specifies CSGRQLAGGFNEQFF.

The chain is built from TRBV19 and TRBJ1-5; perhaps TRBD1 as D (6 bases). Trimming took off 4 bases at V and 5 bases at J, with 9 bases between the two ends. The CDR3 is 13 amino acids. Looked up from germline, CDR1 is LNHDA and CDR2 is SQIVND (reference sequence). The CDR3 DNA reads TGTGCCAGTAGTAGACAGGCCTATCAGCCCCAGCATTTT. It translates to CASSRQAYQPQHF.

This clone was counted a few times. The chain links TRBV5-4 to TRBJ2-1; 15 nucleotides align to TRBD2. The CDR3 covers 17 residues. CDR1 and CDR2 from the germline V gene are SGHNT and YYREEE (reference sequence). Trimming cost V 5 bases and J 4 bases; bases outside gene matches: 7. DNA for the CDR3: TGTGCCAGCAGACCTCAGGGACTAGCGGGAGGTTACAATGAGCAGTTCTTC. Translation gives CASRPQGLAGGYNEQFF.

The chain links TRBV14 to TRBJ2-5; 12 bases align to TRBD2. Germline V gene lookup returns CDR1 SGHDN and CDR2 FVKESK. This CDR3 has 17 amino acids. With 4 bases clipped from V and 1 base from J, the junction kept 7 bases outside the gene matches. For the CDR3, the DNA is TGTGCCAGCAGCCTTGGACTAGCGGGGAACATCCAAGAGACCCAGTACTTC. As protein: CASSLGLAGNIQETQYF.

This clone was detected once. The gene calls are TRBV11-2 and TRBJ2-7; 7 bases are shared with TRBD2. Germline-derived CDR1 and CDR2 are SGHAT and FQNNGV. Unmatched junction bases numbered 8, after V lost 0 bases and J lost 6 bases. The CDR3 covers 15 residues. The CDR3 nucleotides are TGTGCCAGCAGCTTAGAAGGACTAGTGGGATCCGAGCAGTACTTC. Its protein is CASSLEGLVGSEQYF.

The chain links TRBV7-2 to TRBJ2-5; TRBD2 matches 9 bases. CDR3 length: 16 residues. The V segment lost 1 base and the J segment 2 bases; nucleotides outside the gene matches: 5. The V gene's germline CDR1 is SGHTA and CDR2 FQGNSA. This CDR3 reads CASSLGAGGLQETQYF. The CDR3 DNA follows: TGTGCCAGCAGCTTAGGTGCGGGGGGGCTACAAGAGACCCAGTACTTC. Drawing the rest from reference TRBV7-2 and TRBJ2-5, the complete variable domain is GAGVSQSPSNKVTEKGKDVELRCDPISGHTALYWYRQSLGQGLEFLIYFQGNSAPDKSGLPSDRFSAERTGGSVSTLTIQRTQQEDSAVYLCASSLGAGGLQETQYFGPGTRLLVL.

The J gene is TRBJ1-1, the V gene TRBV2; D is undetermined. The germline gives CDR1 SNHLY, CDR2 FYNNEI. V lost 2 bases and J lost 1, with 5 bases in between. CDR3 length: 13 amino acids. The CDR3 region is CASSESGNTEAFF. In DNA form, the CDR3 reads TGTGCCAGCAGTGAATCGGGGAACACTGAAGCTTTCTTT.

V usage is TRBV6-5 and J usage is TRBJ1-5; a weak D match, TRBD1 (6 bases). Trimming left V 7 bases short and J 5 bases short, with 15 bases between. Germline loops: CDR1 MNHEY, CDR2 SVGAGI. This CDR3 spans 14 amino acids. This CDR3 is CASTSSGVDQPQHF. CDR3 DNA sequence: TGTGCCAGCACATCATCAGGGGTCGATCAGCCCCAGCATTTT.

The chain links TRBV19 to TRBJ1-2, with D tentatively TRBD1 (6 bases). The V gene lost 3 bases and the J gene lost 3 bases, with 23 bases spanning the gap. Germline V gene lookup returns CDR1 LNHDA and CDR2 SQIVND (reference sequence). This CDR3 comprises 18 residues. The CDR3 is CASSIGFGTPPRDYGYTF. The CDR3 nucleotides read TGTGCCAGTAGTATTGGATTCGGGACACCCCCAAGGGACTATGGCTACACCTTC.

This clone was seen once. The chain couples TRBV3-1 (or the pseudogene TRBV3-2) to TRBJ2-1, with 7 bases matching TRBD2. J lost 5 bases, V lost 3 bases, and 13 bases had no gene match. The CDR3 is 17 amino acids. Looked up from germline, CDR1 is LGHDT and CDR2 is YNNKEL (reference sequence). This chain's CDR3 is CASSHGLGGRPHNEQFF. CDR3 sequence (DNA): TGTGCCAGCAGCCACGGTCTCGGGGGGAGACCCCACAATGAGCAGTTCTTC.

CDR3 loop: CASSPGHGVLDTEAFF. The DNA of the CDR3 is TGCGCCAGCAGCCCAGGACACGGAGTATTGGACACTGAAGCTTTCTTT. The rearrangement uses TRBV5-1 and TRBJ1-1; a possible D gene is TRBD1 (5 bases). The CDR3 contains 16 residues. Germline-derived CDR1 and CDR2 are SGHRS and YFSETQ. V dropped 4 bases and J dropped 3 bases, with 19 bases sitting between them.

In DNA, the CDR3 is TGTGCCAGCAGCCCCGGGACAGGGGTATACAATGAGCAGTTCTTC. This translates into CASSPGTGVYNEQFF. This sequence joins TRBV3-1 (or the pseudogene TRBV3-2) and TRBJ2-1, with 10 bases lining up with TRBD1. The V and J ends lost 4 bases and 4 bases, in that order; junction bases with no gene match: 4. This CDR3 region has 15 residues. Germline CDR1 reads LGHDT; CDR2 reads YNNKEL (reference sequence).

As to this clone: The same CDR3 can be traced to other DNA sequences in this sample. V usage is TRBV18 and J usage is TRBJ2-5; possible D gene TRBD2, 6 bases. The germline V gene encodes CDR1 KGHSH and CDR2 LQKENI. Trimming stripped 3 bases from V and 2 bases from J, with 10 bases between. The CDR3 sequence is 14 residues long. CDR3 residues: CASSPGGAQETQYF. The CDR3 coding sequence is TGTGCCAGCTCACCCGGCGGGGCTCAAGAGACCCAGTACTTC.

V gene TRBV7-9 combines with J gene TRBJ1-1; unclear D gene. Germline CDR1 SEHNR, CDR2 FQNEAQ (reference sequence). CDR3 length: 15 amino acids. V was trimmed by 6 bases and J by 3 bases, leaving 17 bases between them. This CDR3 is CASSVAGLRDTEAFF. The CDR3 DNA follows: TGTGCCAGCAGTGTTGCTGGGTTGAGGGACACTGAAGCTTTCTTT.